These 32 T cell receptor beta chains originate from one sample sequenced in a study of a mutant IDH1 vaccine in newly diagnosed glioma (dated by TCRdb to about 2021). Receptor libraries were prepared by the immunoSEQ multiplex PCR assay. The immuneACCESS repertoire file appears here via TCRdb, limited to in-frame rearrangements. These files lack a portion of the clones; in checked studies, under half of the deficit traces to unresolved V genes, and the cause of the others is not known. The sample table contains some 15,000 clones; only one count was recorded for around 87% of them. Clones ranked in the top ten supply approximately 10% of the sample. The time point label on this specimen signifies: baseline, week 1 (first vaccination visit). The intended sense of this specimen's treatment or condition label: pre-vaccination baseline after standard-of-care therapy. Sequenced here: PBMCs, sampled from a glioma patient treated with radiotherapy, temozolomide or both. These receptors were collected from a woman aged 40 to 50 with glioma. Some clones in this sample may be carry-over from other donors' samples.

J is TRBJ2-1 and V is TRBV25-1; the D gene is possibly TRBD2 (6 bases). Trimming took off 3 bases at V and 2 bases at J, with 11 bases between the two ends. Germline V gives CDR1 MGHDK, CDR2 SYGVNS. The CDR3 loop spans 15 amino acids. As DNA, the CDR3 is TGTGCCAGCAGTGATCTTGGCGGGGCCTACAATGAGCAGTTCTTC. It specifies CASSDLGGAYNEQFF.

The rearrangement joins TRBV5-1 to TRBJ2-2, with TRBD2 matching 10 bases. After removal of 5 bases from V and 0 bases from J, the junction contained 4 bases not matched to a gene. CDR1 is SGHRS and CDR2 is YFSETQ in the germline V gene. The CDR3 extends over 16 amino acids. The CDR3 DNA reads TGCGCCAGCAGAACCCTAGCGGGGGCGAACACCGGGGAGCTGTTTTTT. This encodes CASRTLAGANTGELFF.

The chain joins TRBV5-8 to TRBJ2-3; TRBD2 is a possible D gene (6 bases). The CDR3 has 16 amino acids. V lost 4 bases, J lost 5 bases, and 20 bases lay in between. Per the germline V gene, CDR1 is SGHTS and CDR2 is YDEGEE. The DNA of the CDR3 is TGTGCCAGCAGCCCAGCCGGGACCCCCGGGAGAGATACGCAGTATTTT. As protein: CASSPAGTPGRDTQYF.

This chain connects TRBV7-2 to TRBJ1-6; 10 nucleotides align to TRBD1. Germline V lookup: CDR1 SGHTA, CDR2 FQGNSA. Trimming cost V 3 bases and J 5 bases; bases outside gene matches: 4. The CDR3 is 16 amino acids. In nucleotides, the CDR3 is TGTGCCAGCAGCTTCGGGACAGGGGCCGATAATTCACCCCTCCACTTT. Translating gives CASSFGTGADNSPLHF.

This chain's CDR3 is CASSESGAWETQYF. CDR3 DNA: TGTGCCAGCAGTGAATCAGGGGCATGGGAGACCCAGTACTTC. The chain links TRBV6-1 to TRBJ2-5; weak D call: TRBD1 (6 bases). The V and J ends lost 2 bases and 5 bases respectively, with 12 bases between them. Germline V gene lookup returns CDR1 MNHNS and CDR2 SASEGT. This CDR3 spans 14 amino acids.

CDR3 protein: CSVDKGGADYTF. CDR3 DNA: TGCAGCGTTGATAAGGGCGGCGCTGACTACACCTTC. This chain joins TRBV29-1 and TRBJ1-2; no reliable D call. CDR1 and CDR2 from the germline V gene are SQVTM and ANQGSEA. V gave up 3 bases and J gave up 10 bases, with 15 bases separating them. CDR3 length: 12 residues.

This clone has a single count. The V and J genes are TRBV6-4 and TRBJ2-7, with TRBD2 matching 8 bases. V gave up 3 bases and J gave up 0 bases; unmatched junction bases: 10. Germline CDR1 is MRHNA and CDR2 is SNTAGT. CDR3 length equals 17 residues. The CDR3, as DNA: TGTGCCAGCAGTGAGGGGCTAGCGGGCCATAGCTCCTACGAGCAGTACTTC. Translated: CASSEGLAGHSSYEQYF.

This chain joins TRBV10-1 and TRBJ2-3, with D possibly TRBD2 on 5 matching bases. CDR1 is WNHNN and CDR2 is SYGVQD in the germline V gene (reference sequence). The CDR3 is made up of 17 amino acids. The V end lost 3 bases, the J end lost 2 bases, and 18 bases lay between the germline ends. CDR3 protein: CASSDPSGEGDTDTQYF. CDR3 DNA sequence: TGCGCCAGCAGTGATCCCTCCGGTGAGGGTGACACAGATACGCAGTATTTT.

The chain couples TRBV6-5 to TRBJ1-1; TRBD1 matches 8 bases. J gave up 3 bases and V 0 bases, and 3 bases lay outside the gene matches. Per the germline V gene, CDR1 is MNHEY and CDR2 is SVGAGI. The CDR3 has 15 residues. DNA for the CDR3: TGTGCCAGCAGTTACTCCGGACAGGGATACACTGAAGCTTTCTTT. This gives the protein CASSYSGQGYTEAFF.

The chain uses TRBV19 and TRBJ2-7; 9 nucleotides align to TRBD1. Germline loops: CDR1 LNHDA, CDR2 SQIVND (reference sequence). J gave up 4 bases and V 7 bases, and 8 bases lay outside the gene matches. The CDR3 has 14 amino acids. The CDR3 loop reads CASNPGTGSYEQYF. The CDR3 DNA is TGTGCCAGTAACCCCGGGACAGGGTCTTACGAGCAGTACTTC.

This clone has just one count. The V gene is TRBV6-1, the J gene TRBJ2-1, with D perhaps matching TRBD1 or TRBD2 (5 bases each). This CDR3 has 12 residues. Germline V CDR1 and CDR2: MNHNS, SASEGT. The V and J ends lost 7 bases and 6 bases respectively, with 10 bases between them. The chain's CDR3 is CASNEGSNEQFF. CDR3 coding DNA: TGTGCCAGCAACGAGGGGTCCAATGAGCAGTTCTTC.

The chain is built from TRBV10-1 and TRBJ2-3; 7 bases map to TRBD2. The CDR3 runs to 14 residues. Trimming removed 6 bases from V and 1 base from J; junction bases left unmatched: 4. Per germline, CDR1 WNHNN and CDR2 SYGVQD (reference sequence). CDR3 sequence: CASSTSARTDTQYF. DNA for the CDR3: TGCGCCAGCAGCACTAGCGCGCGCACAGATACGCAGTATTTT.

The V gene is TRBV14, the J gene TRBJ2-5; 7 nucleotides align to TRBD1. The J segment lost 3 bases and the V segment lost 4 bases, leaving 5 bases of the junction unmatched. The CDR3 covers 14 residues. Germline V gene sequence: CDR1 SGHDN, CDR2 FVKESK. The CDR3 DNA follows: TGTGCCAGCAGCCTCCCCGGGACAGAAGAGACCCAGTACTTC. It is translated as CASSLPGTEETQYF.

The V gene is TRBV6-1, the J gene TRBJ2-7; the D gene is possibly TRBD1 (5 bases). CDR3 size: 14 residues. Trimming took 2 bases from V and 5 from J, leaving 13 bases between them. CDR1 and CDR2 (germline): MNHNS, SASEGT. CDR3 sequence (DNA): TGTGCCAGCAGTGAATGGACATCACCCCACGAGCAGTACTTC. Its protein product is CASSEWTSPHEQYF.

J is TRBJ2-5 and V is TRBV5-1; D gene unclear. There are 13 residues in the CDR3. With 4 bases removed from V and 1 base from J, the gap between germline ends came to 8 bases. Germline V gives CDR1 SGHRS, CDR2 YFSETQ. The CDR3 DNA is TGCGCCAGCAGCGACACAATCCAAGAGACCCAGTACTTC. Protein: CASSDTIQETQYF.

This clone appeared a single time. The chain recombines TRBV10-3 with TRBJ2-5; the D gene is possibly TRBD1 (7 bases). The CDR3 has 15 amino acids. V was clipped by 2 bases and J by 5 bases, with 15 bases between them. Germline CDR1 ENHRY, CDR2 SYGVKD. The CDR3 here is CAISEGTEEGETQYF. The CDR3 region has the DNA TGTGCCATCAGTGAGGGGACAGAGGAGGGGGAGACCCAGTACTTC.

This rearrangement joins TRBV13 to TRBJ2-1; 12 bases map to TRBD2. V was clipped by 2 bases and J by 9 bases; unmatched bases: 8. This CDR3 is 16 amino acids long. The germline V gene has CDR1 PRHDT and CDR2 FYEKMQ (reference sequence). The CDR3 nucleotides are TGTGCCAGCAGCTTAATTCTAGCGGGAGGGCCAGGTGAGCAGTTCTTC. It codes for CASSLILAGGPGEQFF.

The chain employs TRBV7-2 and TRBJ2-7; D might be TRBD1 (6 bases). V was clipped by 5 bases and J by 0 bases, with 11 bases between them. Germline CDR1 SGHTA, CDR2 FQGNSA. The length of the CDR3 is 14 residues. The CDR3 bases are TGTGCCAGCAGCCCCTGGGACAACTCCTACGAGCAGTACTTC. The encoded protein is CASSPWDNSYEQYF.

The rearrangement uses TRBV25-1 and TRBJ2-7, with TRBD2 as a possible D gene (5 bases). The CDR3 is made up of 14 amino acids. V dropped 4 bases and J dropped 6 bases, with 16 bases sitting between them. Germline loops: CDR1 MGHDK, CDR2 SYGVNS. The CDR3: CASSALGVGAEQYF. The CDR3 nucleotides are TGTGCCAGCAGTGCACTAGGTGTGGGAGCCGAGCAGTACTTC.

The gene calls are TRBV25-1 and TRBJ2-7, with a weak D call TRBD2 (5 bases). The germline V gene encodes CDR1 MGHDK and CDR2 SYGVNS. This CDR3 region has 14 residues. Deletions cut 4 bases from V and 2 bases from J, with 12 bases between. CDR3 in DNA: TGTGCCAGCAGTGCCCTGACTACCGCCTACGAGCAGTACTTC. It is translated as CASSALTTAYEQYF.

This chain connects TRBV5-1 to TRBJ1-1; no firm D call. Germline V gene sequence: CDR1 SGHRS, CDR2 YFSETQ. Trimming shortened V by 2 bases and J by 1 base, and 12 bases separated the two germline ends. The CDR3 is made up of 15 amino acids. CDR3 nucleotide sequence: TGCGCCAGCAGCTTCTACAGCAGAGGGAACACTGAAGCTTTCTTT. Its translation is CASSFYSRGNTEAFF.

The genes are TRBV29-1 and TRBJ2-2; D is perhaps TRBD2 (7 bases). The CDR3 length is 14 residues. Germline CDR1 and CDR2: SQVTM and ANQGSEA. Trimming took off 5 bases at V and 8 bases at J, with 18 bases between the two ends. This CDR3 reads CSVPRGRGLGELFF. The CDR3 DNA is TGCAGCGTTCCAAGGGGGAGGGGACTTGGGGAGCTGTTTTTT.

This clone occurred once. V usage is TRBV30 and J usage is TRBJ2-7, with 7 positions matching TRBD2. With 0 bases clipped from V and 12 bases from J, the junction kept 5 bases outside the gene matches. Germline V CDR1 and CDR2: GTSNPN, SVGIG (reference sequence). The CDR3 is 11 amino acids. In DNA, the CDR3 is TGTGCCTGGAGTGTACAACGGGGGGTGTACTTC. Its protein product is CAWSVQRGVYF.

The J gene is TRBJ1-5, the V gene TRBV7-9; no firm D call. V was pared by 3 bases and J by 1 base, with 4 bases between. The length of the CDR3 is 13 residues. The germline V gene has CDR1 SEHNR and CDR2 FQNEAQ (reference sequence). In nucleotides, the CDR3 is TGTGCCAGCAGCTTCACGAGCAATCAGCCCCAGCATTTT. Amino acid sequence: CASSFTSNQPQHF.

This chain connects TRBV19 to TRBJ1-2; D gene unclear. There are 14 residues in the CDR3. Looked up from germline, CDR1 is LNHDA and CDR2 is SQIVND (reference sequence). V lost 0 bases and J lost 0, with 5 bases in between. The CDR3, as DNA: TGTGCCAGTAGTATAGATCGAGCTAACTATGGCTACACCTTC. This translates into CASSIDRANYGYTF.

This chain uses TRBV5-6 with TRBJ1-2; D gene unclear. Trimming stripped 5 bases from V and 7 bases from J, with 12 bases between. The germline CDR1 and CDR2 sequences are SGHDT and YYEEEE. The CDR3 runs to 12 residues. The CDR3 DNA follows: TGTGCCAGCAGACGTTCACGGGGTGGCTACACCTTC. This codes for CASRRSRGGYTF. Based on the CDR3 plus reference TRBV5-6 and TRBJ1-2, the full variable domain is DAGVTQSPTHLIKTRGQQVTLRCSPKSGHDTVSWYQQALGQGPQFIFQYYEEEERQRGNFPDRFSGHQFPNYSSELNVNALLLGDSALYLCASRRSRGGYTFGSGTRLTVV.

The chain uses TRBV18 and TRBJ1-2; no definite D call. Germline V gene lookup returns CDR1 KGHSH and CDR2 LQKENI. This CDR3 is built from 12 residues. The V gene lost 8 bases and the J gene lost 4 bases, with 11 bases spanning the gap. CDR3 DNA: TGTGCCAGCATACGGCCCGGCTATGGCTACACCTTC. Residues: CASIRPGYGYTF. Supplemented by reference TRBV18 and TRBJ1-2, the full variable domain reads NAGVMQNPRHLVRRRGQEARLRCSPMKGHSHVYWYRQLPEEGLKFMVYLQKENIIDESGMPKERFSAEFPKEGPSILRIQQVVRGDSAAYFCASIRPGYGYTFGSGTRLTVV.

This CDR3 is CASSESHVLGATF. DNA for the CDR3: TGTGCCAGCAGTGAATCGCACGTTCTCGGTGCCACCTTC. The J gene is TRBJ1-2, the V gene TRBV25-1, with D uncertain. The CDR3 has 13 amino acids. Trimming cost V 1 base and J 13 bases, with 16 bases left between them. Germline values: CDR1 MGHDK, CDR2 SYGVNS.

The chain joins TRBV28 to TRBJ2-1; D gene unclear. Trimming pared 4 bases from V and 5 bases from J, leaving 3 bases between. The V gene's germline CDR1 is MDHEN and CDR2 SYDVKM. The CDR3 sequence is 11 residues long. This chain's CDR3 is CASSYDNEQFF. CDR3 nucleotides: TGTGCCAGCAGTTACGACAATGAGCAGTTCTTC.

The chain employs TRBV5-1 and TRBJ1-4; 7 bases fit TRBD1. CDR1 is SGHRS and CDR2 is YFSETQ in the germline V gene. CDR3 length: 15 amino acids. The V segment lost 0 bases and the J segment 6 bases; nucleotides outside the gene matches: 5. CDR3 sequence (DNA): TGCGCCAGCAGCTTGGCCGGGACAGACTATGAAAAACTGTTTTTT. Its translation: CASSLAGTDYEKLFF.

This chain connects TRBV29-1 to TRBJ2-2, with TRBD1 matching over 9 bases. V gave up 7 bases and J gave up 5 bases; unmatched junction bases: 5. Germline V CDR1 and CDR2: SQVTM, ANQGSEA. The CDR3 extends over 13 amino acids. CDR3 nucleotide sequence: TGCAGCGCCAGGACAGGGGAAACCGGGGAGCTGTTTTTT. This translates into CSARTGETGELFF.

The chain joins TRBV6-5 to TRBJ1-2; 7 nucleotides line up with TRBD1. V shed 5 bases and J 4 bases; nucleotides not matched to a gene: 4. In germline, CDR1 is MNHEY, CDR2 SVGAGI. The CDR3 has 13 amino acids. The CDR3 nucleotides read TGTGCCAGCAGTCGCGACAGGGCCTATGGCTACACCTTC. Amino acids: CASSRDRAYGYTF.